This entry concerns a single TCR beta chain. This record belongs to a study of T cells expressing NK-cell markers. Turning to the study itself: Source material for TCR beta repertoires consisted of sorted CD3+CD56+NKG2C+, CD3+CD56+NKG2C- and CD3+CD56-NKG2C+ T cells. One of the eight sequenced donors was seronegative, whereas the other seven were HCMV-seropositive.

The CDR3 consists of 14 residues. Germline V gene lookup returns CDR1 MGHDK and CDR2 SYGVNS. Each CDR3 protein gets one entry in TCRdb, which reprocessed the 5' RACE reads and gives no DNA. The sample table sets out about 460,000 distinct CDR3 sequences. This sequence was found in a woman aged 50 to 60 in good health. The chain combines TRBV25-1 with TRBJ2-7. The sequenced sample consisted of blood T cells: a sorted CD56 or NKG2C T cell subset, CD4+ or CD8+ T cells, or bulk PBMC T cells (not recorded which). CDR3 region: CASSEFGGPNEQYF.